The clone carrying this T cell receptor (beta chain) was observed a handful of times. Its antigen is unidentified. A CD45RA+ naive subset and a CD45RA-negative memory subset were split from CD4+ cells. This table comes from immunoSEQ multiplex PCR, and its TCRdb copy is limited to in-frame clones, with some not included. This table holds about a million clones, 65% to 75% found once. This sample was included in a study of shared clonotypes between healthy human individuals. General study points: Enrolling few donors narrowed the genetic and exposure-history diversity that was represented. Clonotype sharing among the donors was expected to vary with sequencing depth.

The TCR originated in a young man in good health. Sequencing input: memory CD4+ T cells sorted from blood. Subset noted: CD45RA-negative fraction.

The CDR3 loop reads CASTWSGRYGYTF. CDR3 DNA sequence: TGTGCCAGTACGTGGAGCGGGAGGTATGGCTACACCTTC. The chain has TRBV19 and TRBJ1-2, with D unclear. V lost 7 bases to trimming and J lost 5 bases, with 14 bases between them. Germline assignment: CDR1 LNHDA and CDR2 SQIVND (reference sequence). The CDR3 is made up of 13 amino acids. Drawing the rest from reference TRBV19 and TRBJ1-2, the complete variable domain is DGGITQSPKYLFRKEGQNVTLSCEQNLNHDAMYWYRQDPGQGLRLIYYSQIVNDFQKGDIAEGYSVSREKKESFPLTVTSAQKNPTAFYLCASTWSGRYGYTFGSGTRLTVV.